These 2 T cell receptor beta chains were sequenced from one sample in a study of tumor and adjacent non-tumor tissue in lung cancer. The template was RNA from unsorted bulk tissue. This non-tumor lung sample came from over 3 cm beyond the tumor edge. The library came from three nested PCR rounds adapted from ARM-PCR protocols. A single record per CDR3 protein comes from TCRdb applying MiXCR to the multiplex PCR reads. The data contain about 43,000 distinct CDR3 sequences, roughly 60% of them seen just once; the ten biggest clones take up 45%. Sequenced material: distant non-tumor lung tissue. These receptors originate from a man between 45 and 60 years old with non-small cell lung cancer.

Worth noting for this clonotype: One junction end does not reproduce the germline sequence, and a read error may be involved. This chain uses TRBV6-1 with TRBJ2-2; 8 nucleotides line up with TRBD2. The CDR3 totals 18 residues. Germline CDR1 and CDR2: MNHNS and SASEGT. The DNA for the CDR3 is TGTGCCAGCAGTGAGGCTGGGAGCGGGGGTTATGGGTCCGGGGAGCTGTTTTTC. Translated, it gives CASSEAGSGGYGSGELFF.

V gene TRBV24-1 combines with J gene TRBJ2-2; TRBD1 matches 9 bases. The CDR3 loop spans 21 amino acids. The J segment lost 0 bases and the V segment lost 7 bases, leaving 20 bases of the junction unmatched. Germline assignment: CDR1 KGHDR and CDR2 SFDVKD. In DNA, the CDR3 is TGTGCCACCAGGGGAGGTGCGGGGACAGGGCCCAGAAACGCGAACACCGGGGAGCTGTTTTTT. It translates to CATRGGAGTGPRNANTGELFF.